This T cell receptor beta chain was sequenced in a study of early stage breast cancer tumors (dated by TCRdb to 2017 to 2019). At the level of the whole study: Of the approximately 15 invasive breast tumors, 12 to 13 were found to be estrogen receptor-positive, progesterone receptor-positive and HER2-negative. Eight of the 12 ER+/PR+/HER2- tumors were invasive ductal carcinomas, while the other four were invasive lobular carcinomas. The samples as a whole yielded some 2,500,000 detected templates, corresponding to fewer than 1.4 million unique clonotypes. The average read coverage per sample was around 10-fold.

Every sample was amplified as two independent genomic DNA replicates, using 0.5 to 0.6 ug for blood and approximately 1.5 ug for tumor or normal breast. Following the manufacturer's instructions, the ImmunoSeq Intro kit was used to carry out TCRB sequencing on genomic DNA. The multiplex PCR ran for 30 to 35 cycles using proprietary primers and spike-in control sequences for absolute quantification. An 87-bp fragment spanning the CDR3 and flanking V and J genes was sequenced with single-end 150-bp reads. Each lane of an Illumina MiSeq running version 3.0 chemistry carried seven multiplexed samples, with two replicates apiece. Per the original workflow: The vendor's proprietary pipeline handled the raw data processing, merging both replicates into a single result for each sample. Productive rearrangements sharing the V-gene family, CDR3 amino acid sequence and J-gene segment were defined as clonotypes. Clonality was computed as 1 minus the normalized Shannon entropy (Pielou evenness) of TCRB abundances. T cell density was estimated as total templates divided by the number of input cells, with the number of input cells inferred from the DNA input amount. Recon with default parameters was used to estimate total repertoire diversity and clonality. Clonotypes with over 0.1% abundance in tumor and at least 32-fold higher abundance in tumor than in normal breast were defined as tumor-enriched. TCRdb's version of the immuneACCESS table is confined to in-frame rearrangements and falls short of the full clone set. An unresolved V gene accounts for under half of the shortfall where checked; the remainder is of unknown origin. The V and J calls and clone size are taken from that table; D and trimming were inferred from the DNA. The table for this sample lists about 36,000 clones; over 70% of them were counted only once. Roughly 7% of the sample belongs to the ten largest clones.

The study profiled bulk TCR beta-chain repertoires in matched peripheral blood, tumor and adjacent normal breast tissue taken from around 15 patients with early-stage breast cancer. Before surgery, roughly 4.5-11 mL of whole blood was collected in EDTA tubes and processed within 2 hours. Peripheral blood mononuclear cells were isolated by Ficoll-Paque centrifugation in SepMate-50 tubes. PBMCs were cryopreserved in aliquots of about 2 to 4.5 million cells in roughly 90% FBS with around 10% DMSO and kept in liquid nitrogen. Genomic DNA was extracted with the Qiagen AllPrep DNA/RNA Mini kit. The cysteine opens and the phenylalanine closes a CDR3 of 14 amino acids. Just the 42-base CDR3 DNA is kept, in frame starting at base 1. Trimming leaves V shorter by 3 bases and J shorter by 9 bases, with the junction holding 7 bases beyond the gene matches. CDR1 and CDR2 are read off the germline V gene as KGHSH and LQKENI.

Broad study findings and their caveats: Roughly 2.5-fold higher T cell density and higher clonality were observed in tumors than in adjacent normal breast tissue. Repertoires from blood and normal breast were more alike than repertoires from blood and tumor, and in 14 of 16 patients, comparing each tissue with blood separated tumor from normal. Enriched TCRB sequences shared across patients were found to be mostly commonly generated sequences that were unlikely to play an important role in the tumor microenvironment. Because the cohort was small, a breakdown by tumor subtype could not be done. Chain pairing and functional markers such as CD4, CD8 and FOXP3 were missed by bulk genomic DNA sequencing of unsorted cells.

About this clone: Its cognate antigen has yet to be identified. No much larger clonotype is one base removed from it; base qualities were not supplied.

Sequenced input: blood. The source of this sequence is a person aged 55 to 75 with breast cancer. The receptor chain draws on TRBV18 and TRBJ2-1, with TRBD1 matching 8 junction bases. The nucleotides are TGTGCCAGCTCACCTCTTGACAGGGGCGTTGAGCAGTTCTTC. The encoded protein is CASSPLDRGVEQFF.